This is a list of T cell receptor beta chains from one sample in a study of blood T cell repertoires in COVID-19. Clones were read by immunoSEQ multiplex PCR, and TCRdb kept only the in-frame ones, dropping some. The sample consists of approximately 90,000 clones, just under 80% of them appearing once. The sample comprised peripheral blood. These receptor sequences come from a man between 65 and 85 years old with COVID-19, enrolled during active disease. Each CDR3 is given with its conserved first and last residue. The D gene is left open where the match is weak. Some rows have no size entry. The others give once, few or many, or a class for an expanded clone.

cdr3_length: 16; d_call: TRBD2; v_call: TRBV11-2; j_call: TRBJ2-3; clone_size: .; cdr3_aa: CASSFIAGGRTDTQYF; cdr3_nt: TGTGCCAGCAGCTTTATAGCGGGGGGACGGACAGATACGCAGTATTTT
cdr3_length: 14; d_call: TRBD1; v_call: TRBV5-1; j_call: TRBJ2-7; clone_size: .; cdr3_aa: CASSPGTGRYEQYF; cdr3_nt: TGCGCCAGCAGCCCCGGGACAGGGAGATACGAGCAGTACTTC
cdr3_length: 17; d_call: .; v_call: TRBV4-3; j_call: TRBJ1-2; clone_size: .; cdr3_aa: CASSQGGVGSANYGYTF; cdr3_nt: TGCGCCAGCAGCCAAGGGGGGGTCGGCAGCGCCAACTATGGCTACACCTTC
cdr3_length: 16; d_call: .; v_call: TRBV5-1; j_call: TRBJ2-1; clone_size: .; cdr3_aa: CASSLAPGTIYNEQFF; cdr3_nt: TGCGCCAGCAGCTTGGCCCCAGGGACAATCTACAATGAGCAGTTCTTC
cdr3_length: 15; d_call: TRBD1; v_call: TRBV27; j_call: TRBJ2-7; clone_size: .; cdr3_aa: CASSSQDRGSYEQYF; cdr3_nt: TGTGCCAGCAGTTCCCAGGACAGGGGGTCCTACGAGCAGTACTTC
cdr3_length: 14; d_call: TRBD1; v_call: TRBV2; j_call: TRBJ1-1; clone_size: .; cdr3_aa: CASTLDRGYTEAFF; cdr3_nt: TGTGCCAGCACCTTGGACAGGGGATACACTGAAGCTTTCTTT
cdr3_length: 16; d_call: TRBD2; v_call: TRBV7-2; j_call: TRBJ2-3; clone_size: .; cdr3_aa: CASSLGGRDITDTQYF; cdr3_nt: TGTGCCAGCAGCTTAGGTGGGAGGGATATTACAGATACGCAGTATTTT
cdr3_length: 12; d_call: TRBD1; v_call: TRBV12-3/TRBV12-4; j_call: TRBJ1-1; clone_size: .; cdr3_aa: CATGQGDTEAFF; cdr3_nt: TGTGCCACCGGACAGGGCGACACTGAAGCTTTCTTT
cdr3_length: 16; d_call: TRBD2; v_call: TRBV15; j_call: TRBJ2-3; clone_size: .; cdr3_aa: CATSRLTSGGADTQYF; cdr3_nt: TGTGCCACCAGCAGACTTACTAGCGGGGGGGCAGATACGCAGTATTTT
cdr3_length: 15; d_call: TRBD1; v_call: TRBV6-5; j_call: TRBJ1-3; clone_size: .; cdr3_aa: CASSRGGRGGNTIYF; cdr3_nt: TGTGCCAGCAGTCGAGGGGGCAGAGGTGGAAACACCATATATTTT
cdr3_length: 12; d_call: TRBD2; v_call: TRBV12-3/TRBV12-4; j_call: TRBJ2-1; clone_size: .; cdr3_aa: CASTVGGGEQFF; cdr3_nt: TGTGCCAGCACGGTTGGGGGGGGTGAGCAGTTCTTC
cdr3_length: 13; d_call: .; v_call: TRBV28; j_call: TRBJ1-6; clone_size: .; cdr3_aa: CASNGFGNSPLHF; cdr3_nt: TGTGCCAGCAACGGGTTTGGGAATTCACCCCTCCACTTT
cdr3_length: 15; d_call: TRBD1; v_call: TRBV4-1; j_call: TRBJ1-1; clone_size: .; cdr3_aa: CASSHPDRGNTEAFF; cdr3_nt: TGCGCCAGCAGCCACCCCGACAGGGGGAACACTGAAGCTTTCTTT
cdr3_length: 11; d_call: .; v_call: TRBV6-5; j_call: TRBJ1-1; clone_size: few; cdr3_aa: CASRNTVQAFF; cdr3_nt: TGTGCCAGCAGGAACACCGTCCAAGCTTTCTTT
cdr3_length: 14; d_call: .; v_call: TRBV7-8; j_call: TRBJ1-2; clone_size: .; cdr3_aa: CASSLGAGKVGYTF; cdr3_nt: TGTGCCAGCAGCTTAGGGGCGGGAAAGGTTGGCTACACCTTC
cdr3_length: 14; d_call: TRBD2; v_call: TRBV7-9; j_call: TRBJ2-2; clone_size: .; cdr3_aa: CASSLSGGTGELFF; cdr3_nt: TGTGCCAGCAGCTTGTCGGGGGGAACCGGGGAGCTGTTTTTT
cdr3_length: 15; d_call: TRBD1; v_call: TRBV4-3; j_call: TRBJ2-1; clone_size: few; cdr3_aa: CASSQDRDRGVEQFF; cdr3_nt: TGCGCCAGCAGCCAAGACCGGGACAGGGGAGTTGAGCAGTTCTTC
cdr3_length: 15; d_call: .; v_call: TRBV5-6; j_call: TRBJ1-6; clone_size: .; cdr3_aa: CASSGRGIYNSPLHF; cdr3_nt: TGTGCCAGCAGCGGGAGGGGGATCTATAATTCACCCCTCCACTTT
cdr3_length: 13; d_call: .; v_call: TRBV3-1/TRBV3-2; j_call: TRBJ2-1; clone_size: .; cdr3_aa: CASSQKLCYEQFF; cdr3_nt: TGTGCCAGCAGCCAAAAGCTCTGTTATGAGCAGTTCTTC
cdr3_length: 16; d_call: TRBD1; v_call: TRBV19; j_call: TRBJ1-5; clone_size: .; cdr3_aa: CASSALQGAGNQPQHF; cdr3_nt: TGTGCCAGTAGTGCCCTACAGGGGGCTGGGAATCAGCCCCAGCATTTT
cdr3_length: 14; d_call: .; v_call: TRBV5-1; j_call: TRBJ1-2; clone_size: .; cdr3_aa: CASSLVGGTNGYTF; cdr3_nt: TGCGCCAGCAGCTTGGTCGGGGGGACAAATGGCTACACCTTC
cdr3_length: 20; d_call: TRBD2; v_call: TRBV6-8; j_call: TRBJ2-5; clone_size: .; cdr3_aa: CASSAPGLAGESRYQETQYF; cdr3_nt: TGTGCCAGCAGTGCCCCGGGACTAGCGGGAGAAAGCCGGTACCAAGAGACCCAGTACTTC
cdr3_length: 13; d_call: .; v_call: TRBV29-1; j_call: TRBJ2-5; clone_size: .; cdr3_aa: CSVEQGIRETQYF; cdr3_nt: TGCAGCGTGGAACAGGGAATTAGGGAGACCCAGTACTTC
cdr3_length: 17; d_call: .; v_call: TRBV7-2; j_call: TRBJ2-4; clone_size: .; cdr3_aa: CASSLVKGEGAKNIQYF; cdr3_nt: TGTGCCAGCAGCTTAGTTAAGGGGGAAGGGGCCAAAAACATTCAGTACTTC
cdr3_length: 15; d_call: .; v_call: TRBV4-3; j_call: TRBJ1-4; clone_size: .; cdr3_aa: CASSQGSQGGEKLFF; cdr3_nt: TGCGCCAGCAGCCAAGGGTCTCAGGGCGGTGAAAAACTGTTTTTT
cdr3_length: 17; d_call: TRBD2; v_call: TRBV7-9; j_call: TRBJ2-2; clone_size: once; cdr3_aa: CASSLGAGAANTGELFF; cdr3_nt: TGTGCCAGCAGCCTCGGAGCGGGGGCCGCGAACACCGGGGAGCTGTTTTTT
cdr3_length: 13; d_call: .; v_call: TRBV6-2/TRBV6-3; j_call: TRBJ1-2; clone_size: .; cdr3_aa: CASSSNGGYGYTF; cdr3_nt: TGTGCCAGCAGTTCCAACGGTGGCTATGGCTACACCTTC
cdr3_length: 15; d_call: TRBD1; v_call: TRBV6-5; j_call: TRBJ2-1; clone_size: .; cdr3_aa: CASSYSTGGRNEQFF; cdr3_nt: TGTGCCAGCAGTTACTCGACAGGGGGCCGAAATGAGCAGTTCTTC
cdr3_length: 15; d_call: .; v_call: TRBV9; j_call: TRBJ2-3; clone_size: .; cdr3_aa: CASSVASALGDTQYF; cdr3_nt: TGTGCCAGCAGCGTAGCTAGCGCGCTCGGAGATACGCAGTATTTT
cdr3_length: 14; d_call: .; v_call: TRBV2; j_call: TRBJ1-4; clone_size: .; cdr3_aa: CASKSSTTNEKLFF; cdr3_nt: TGTGCCAGCAAATCATCCACAACTAATGAAAAACTGTTTTTT
cdr3_length: 14; d_call: .; v_call: TRBV21-1; j_call: TRBJ2-7; clone_size: .; cdr3_aa: CASSKAVDRDEQYF; cdr3_nt: TGTGCCAGCAGCAAAGCCGTCGACAGGGACGAGCAGTACTTC
cdr3_length: 11; d_call: .; v_call: TRBV20-1; j_call: TRBJ2-1; clone_size: .; cdr3_aa: CRGKGGDEQFF; cdr3_nt: TGCAGGGGGAAAGGGGGAGATGAGCAGTTCTTC
cdr3_length: 13; d_call: TRBD1; v_call: TRBV7-2; j_call: TRBJ2-2; clone_size: .; cdr3_aa: CATGTGGLRELFF; cdr3_nt: TGTGCCACCGGGACAGGGGGATTACGGGAGCTGTTTTTT
cdr3_length: 15; d_call: TRBD2; v_call: TRBV6-5; j_call: TRBJ2-7; clone_size: few; cdr3_aa: CASRVGLAEGYEQYF; cdr3_nt: TGTGCCAGCAGGGTCGGGCTAGCGGAGGGGTACGAGCAGTACTTC
cdr3_length: 12; d_call: .; v_call: TRBV11-2; j_call: TRBJ1-1; clone_size: many; cdr3_aa: CASSWGETEAFF; cdr3_nt: TGTGCCAGCAGCTGGGGCGAAACTGAAGCTTTCTTT
cdr3_length: 14; d_call: .; v_call: TRBV5-1; j_call: TRBJ1-4; clone_size: .; cdr3_aa: CASSFGQGNEKLFF; cdr3_nt: TGCGCCAGCAGCTTCGGGCAGGGAAATGAAAAACTGTTTTTT
cdr3_length: 16; d_call: TRBD1; v_call: TRBV4-2; j_call: TRBJ2-2; clone_size: .; cdr3_aa: CASSNTGTGAAGELFF; cdr3_nt: TGTGCCAGCAGCAACACCGGGACAGGGGCCGCCGGGGAGCTGTTTTTT
cdr3_length: 19; d_call: TRBD2; v_call: TRBV4-3; j_call: TRBJ2-2; clone_size: .; cdr3_aa: CASSQGIVWREENTGELFF; cdr3_nt: TGCGCCAGCAGCCAAGGGATTGTATGGCGGGAGGAGAACACCGGGGAGCTGTTTTTT
cdr3_length: 13; d_call: .; v_call: TRBV7-9; j_call: TRBJ1-2; clone_size: .; cdr3_aa: CASREDSSYGYTF; cdr3_nt: TGTGCCAGCAGGGAAGACAGCAGCTATGGCTACACCTTC
cdr3_length: 16; d_call: .; v_call: TRBV28; j_call: TRBJ1-2; clone_size: .; cdr3_aa: CASRPGALFGASGYTF; cdr3_nt: TGTGCCAGCAGACCAGGGGCTCTCTTCGGAGCTTCTGGCTACACCTTC
cdr3_length: 17; d_call: TRBD1; v_call: TRBV5-1; j_call: TRBJ2-7; clone_size: .; cdr3_aa: CASSFSPGTGGFSEQYF; cdr3_nt: TGCGCCAGCAGCTTCTCCCCCGGGACAGGGGGCTTTAGCGAGCAGTACTTC